This TCR beta chain is from a study of T cells in narcolepsy. About the study: Patients with NT1 or NT2 and healthy control donors were enrolled. Overall study results and limits: No autoreactive T cell clone sequences appeared in some memory CD4+ repertoires. Healthy controls reportedly lacked the autoreactive clonotypes serially found in patients' blood. Autoreactive HCRT-specific and TRIB2-specific clonotypes were marked in same-patient CSF-versus-blood CD4+ comparisons.

The CDR3 totals 15 residues. Germline V lookup: CDR1 SGHTA, CDR2 FQGNSA. V was cut by 0 bases and J by 5 bases, with 14 bases left in between. A remark on this clone: As yet, its antigen is unknown.

Sequencing was performed with immunoSEQ multiplex PCR; in TCRdb, only in-frame clones are kept and a portion is missing. Among 20,000 to 30,000 clones, less than 70% were seen once, and the ten largest hold 9% to 15%. The chain joins TRBV7-2 to TRBJ2-7; tentatively, D is TRBD1 (6 bases). Sequenced input: memory (CD45RA-) CD4+ T cells from blood. This sequence was found in a human donor in good health. The CDR3 spells CASSLAGTSPHEQYF. CDR3 nucleotides: TGTGCCAGCAGCTTAGCCGGGACATCCCCCCACGAGCAGTACTTC.